This T cell receptor (beta chain) derives from a study of cytomegalovirus exposure and HLA in healthy donors. Primers for the PCR totalled 60 Vbeta and 13 Jbeta. Data came from immunoSEQ multiplex PCR; TCRdb stores just in-frame clones and leaves some out. In the table there are roughly 73,000 clones, around 85% of which are singletons. Sequencing was carried out using PBMCs. This receptor was identified in a woman between 45 and 65 years old in good health and CMV-seronegative.

CDR3 protein: CASSEYSRGQGAGELFF. The CDR3 DNA reads as TGTGCCAGCAGTGAATATTCGAGGGGACAGGGGGCCGGGGAGCTGTTTTTT. The chain has TRBV25-1 and TRBJ2-2; TRBD1 matches 11 bases. The V gene end was trimmed by 0 bases and the J gene end by 6 bases; junction bases not matched to a gene: 6. The germline V gene encodes CDR1 MGHDK and CDR2 SYGVNS. The length of the CDR3 is 17 residues.